A selection of T cell receptor beta chains follows, all from one sample in a study of blood T cells in healthy people across ages. TCRdb processed the 5' RACE reads anew with MiXCR; each CDR3 protein has one entry. The sample carries roughly 640,000 distinct CDR3 sequences, under 30% recorded once. The sequenced material came from blood. All receptors derive from a woman of 80 years or more in good health. CDR3s include the opening cysteine and the closing phenylalanine or tryptophan. The D gene is left open where the match is weak. Clone size is given for some rows only: seen once, a few or many times, or a class if the clone is expanded.

J: TRBJ1-4; size: .; V: TRBV20-1; D: TRBD1; CDR3: CSATTGANVKLFF; DNA: TGCAGTGCGACGACAGGGGCTAATGTAAAACTGTTTTTT
J: TRBJ2-3; size: .; V: TRBV5-1; D: TRBD2; CDR3: CASSTGLAGGSTDTQYF; DNA: TGCGCCAGCAGCACGGGACTAGCGGGAGGAAGCACAGATACGCAGTATTTT
J: TRBJ2-1; size: .; V: TRBV3-1; D: .; CDR3: CASSQPGGNHNEQFF; DNA: TGTGCCAGCAGCCAGCCAGGCGGGAACCACAATGAGCAGTTCTTC
J: TRBJ1-1; size: .; V: TRBV5-1; D: .; CDR3: CASSPFSNTEAFF; DNA: TGCGCCAGCAGCCCATTTTCGAACACTGAAGCTTTCTTT
J: TRBJ2-7; size: many; V: TRBV7-6; D: .; CDR3: CASSLERPGYLPSSSYEQYF; DNA: TGTGCCAGCAGCTTAGAACGGCCAGGGTATCTCCCCTCTTCCTCCTACGAGCAGTACTTC
J: TRBJ1-2; size: once; V: TRBV6-6; D: .; CDR3: CASILGEGVGGYTF; DNA: TGTGCCAGCATCCTTGGTGAGGGAGTGGGCGGCTACACCTTC
J: TRBJ2-3; size: many; V: TRBV20-1; D: TRBD2; CDR3: CSAVTSGVGPDTQYF; DNA: TGCAGTGCTGTCACTAGCGGGGTGGGCCCAGATACGCAGTATTTT
J: TRBJ2-5; size: many; V: TRBV12-3/TRBV12-4; D: .; CDR3: CASSLAPQGRETQYF; DNA: TGTGCCAGCAGCCTTGCGCCCCAGGGGAGAGAGACCCAGTACTTC
J: TRBJ1-2; size: many; V: TRBV6-5; D: TRBD1; CDR3: CASRQGALGYGYTF; DNA: TGTGCCAGCAGGCAGGGGGCATTAGGCTATGGCTACACCTTC
J: TRBJ2-4; size: .; V: TRBV7-2; D: .; CDR3: CASSSPQLGAKNIQYF; DNA: TGTGCCAGCAGCTCTCCTCAGCTCGGAGCCAAAAACATTCAGTACTTC
J: TRBJ2-1; size: many; V: TRBV4-2; D: TRBD1; CDR3: CASSQDGTGDNEQFF; DNA: TGTGCCAGCAGCCAAGACGGGACAGGGGACAATGAGCAGTTCTTC
J: TRBJ2-2; size: few; V: TRBV5-6; D: .; CDR3: CASSFDPSGELFF; DNA: TGTGCCAGCAGCTTCGACCCCTCCGGGGAGCTGTTTTTT
J: TRBJ2-1; size: many; V: TRBV11-3; D: .; CDR3: CASSGGYNEQFF; DNA: TGTGCCAGCAGCGGGGGGTACAATGAGCAGTTCTTC
J: TRBJ1-1; size: many; V: TRBV20-1; D: .; CDR3: CSASRGPDPAFF; DNA: TGCAGTGCGTCCCGGGGTCCCGACCCAGCTTTCTTT
J: TRBJ2-1; size: .; V: TRBV29-1; D: .; CDR3: CSVESEYNEQFF; DNA: TGCAGCGTTGAGTCAGAGTACAATGAGCAGTTCTTC
J: TRBJ2-2; size: .; V: TRBV7-2; D: TRBD2; CDR3: CASRVLAGAIHGGELFF; DNA: TGTGCCAGCAGGGTACTAGCGGGGGCCATCCACGGCGGGGAGCTGTTTTTT
J: TRBJ1-5; size: many; V: TRBV5-1; D: TRBD1; CDR3: CASSLTGGNQPQHF; DNA: TGCGCCAGCAGCTTGACAGGGGGCAATCAGCCCCAGCATTTT
J: TRBJ1-1; size: many; V: TRBV24-1; D: .; CDR3: CATSGEVGEAFF; DNA: TGTGCCACCAGTGGTGAAGTAGGTGAAGCTTTCTTT
J: TRBJ1-5; size: few; V: TRBV6-5; D: .; CDR3: CASSYGMGYRPQHF; DNA: TGTGCCAGCAGTTATGGGATGGGATATCGGCCCCAGCATTTT
J: TRBJ2-7; size: many; V: TRBV30; D: .; CDR3: CAWSMGFSYEQYF; DNA: TGTGCCTGGAGTATGGGGTTTTCCTACGAGCAGTACTTC
J: TRBJ1-2; size: many; V: TRBV6-5; D: TRBD1; CDR3: CASSSVRGNYGYTF; DNA: TGTGCCAGCAGTTCGGTCAGGGGGAACTATGGCTACACCTTC
J: TRBJ2-1; size: many; V: TRBV20-1; D: TRBD2; CDR3: CSARDLTPLGRDYNEQFF; DNA: TGCAGTGCTAGAGATCTAACCCCCCTCGGGAGGGACTACAATGAGCAGTTCTTC
J: TRBJ1-1; size: few; V: TRBV12-3/TRBV12-4; D: TRBD1; CDR3: CASSLGIQGARAFF; DNA: TGTGCCAGCAGTTTAGGAATACAGGGGGCTCGAGCTTTCTTT
J: TRBJ2-1; size: many; V: TRBV4-1; D: .; CDR3: CASSQDQGPHYEQFF; DNA: TGCGCCAGCAGCCAAGATCAGGGACCGCACTATGAGCAGTTCTTC
J: TRBJ2-3; size: many; V: TRBV11-2; D: .; CDR3: CASSPPGLGTDTQYF; DNA: TGTGCCAGCAGTCCCCCGGGACTCGGCACAGATACGCAGTATTTT
J: TRBJ1-2; size: .; V: TRBV5-1; D: .; CDR3: CASSLTGHYGYTF; DNA: TGCGCCAGCAGCTTAACTGGGCACTATGGCTACACCTTC
J: TRBJ1-2; size: few; V: TRBV7-9; D: .; CDR3: CASSQQKNYGYTF; DNA: TGTGCCAGCAGTCAACAGAAGAACTATGGCTACACCTTC
J: TRBJ2-1; size: many; V: TRBV11-2; D: TRBD2; CDR3: CASSSAGGRWNEQFF; DNA: TGTGCCAGCAGCAGCGCGGGGGGGCGTTGGAATGAGCAGTTCTTC
J: TRBJ1-5; size: many; V: TRBV6-2/TRBV6-3; D: TRBD1; CDR3: CASNDRALGPPQHF; DNA: TGTGCCAGCAACGACAGGGCCCTCGGCCCCCCCCAGCATTTT
J: TRBJ2-3; size: .; V: TRBV27; D: TRBD2; CDR3: CASSSKRGVGTDTQYF; DNA: TGTGCCAGCAGTTCCAAACGGGGGGTCGGCACAGATACGCAGTATTTT
J: TRBJ2-7; size: many; V: TRBV5-4; D: TRBD1; CDR3: CASSWFGQGAYEQYF; DNA: TGTGCCAGCAGCTGGTTCGGACAGGGGGCCTACGAGCAGTACTTC
J: TRBJ1-5; size: .; V: TRBV10-3; D: TRBD1; CDR3: CASRQGNNQPQHF; DNA: TGTGCCAGCAGACAGGGGAACAATCAGCCCCAGCATTTT
J: TRBJ2-7; size: many; V: TRBV7-9; D: TRBD2; CDR3: CASSLGRGGSYEQYF; DNA: TGTGCCAGCAGCTTGGGACGGGGGGGCTCCTACGAGCAGTACTTC
J: TRBJ2-7; size: .; V: TRBV21-1; D: .; CDR3: CASSKKIQAAGEQYF; DNA: TGTGCCAGCAGCAAAAAGATTCAGGCGGCGGGGGAGCAGTACTTC
J: TRBJ2-5; size: .; V: TRBV7-2; D: .; CDR3: CASSLAPSPVGETQYF; DNA: TGTGCCAGCAGCTTAGCGCCCTCCCCCGTGGGAGAGACCCAGTACTTC
J: TRBJ1-5; size: .; V: TRBV5-1; D: .; CDR3: CASSLTGMGNQPPHF; DNA: TGCGCCAGCAGCTTGACCGGGATGGGGAATCAGCCCCCGCATTTT
J: TRBJ2-7; size: many; V: TRBV9; D: TRBD1; CDR3: CASTPGQGSYEQYF; DNA: TGTGCCAGCACTCCGGGACAGGGTAGCTACGAGCAGTACTTC
J: TRBJ2-1; size: many; V: TRBV5-6; D: .; CDR3: CASSYRRYEQFF; DNA: TGTGCCAGCAGCTACAGGCGCTATGAGCAGTTCTTC
J: TRBJ2-5; size: .; V: TRBV5-5; D: TRBD1; CDR3: CASSVEDRGETQYF; DNA: TGTGCCAGCAGCGTGGAGGACAGGGGAGAGACCCAGTACTTC
J: TRBJ2-3; size: .; V: TRBV7-2; D: TRBD2; CDR3: CASSRTGLQTDTQYF; DNA: TGTGCCAGCAGCCGCACGGGACTACAAACAGATACGCAGTATTTT
J: TRBJ2-3; size: .; V: TRBV20-1; D: .; CDR3: CSARDLVSDTQYF; DNA: TGCAGTGCTAGAGACCTAGTGTCAGATACGCAGTATTTT
J: TRBJ1-1; size: .; V: TRBV7-9; D: .; CDR3: CASSLGLGRTEAFF; DNA: TGTGCCAGCAGCTTGGGTCTGGGGCGGACTGAAGCTTTCTTT
J: TRBJ1-1; size: .; V: TRBV7-8; D: .; CDR3: CASSLGGRLMNTEAFF; DNA: TGTGCCAGCAGCTTAGGGGGACGCCTAATGAACACTGAAGCTTTCTTT
J: TRBJ1-2; size: many; V: TRBV5-1; D: TRBD1; CDR3: CASSLGQGALGYTF; DNA: TGCGCCAGCAGCTTGGGACAGGGGGCTTTGGGCTACACCTTC
J: TRBJ2-3; size: .; V: TRBV5-1; D: .; CDR3: CASSLALDIADTQYF; DNA: TGCGCCAGCAGCTTGGCTTTAGACATCGCAGATACGCAGTATTTT
J: TRBJ2-3; size: many; V: TRBV7-8; D: .; CDR3: CASSPSGTSTSTDTQYF; DNA: TGTGCCAGCAGCCCGTCTGGGACCTCGACTAGCACAGATACGCAGTATTTT
J: TRBJ1-3; size: .; V: TRBV5-1; D: .; CDR3: CASSLEGSRSGNTIYF; DNA: TGCGCCAGCAGCTTGGAGGGGTCCCGCTCTGGAAACACCATATATTTT
J: TRBJ2-7; size: many; V: TRBV20-1; D: .; CDR3: CSAERQGNYEQYF; DNA: TGCAGTGCGGAACGCCAGGGTAATTACGAGCAGTACTTC
J: TRBJ2-3; size: .; V: TRBV7-9; D: TRBD2; CDR3: CASSPIRTSGGWIYTDTQYF; DNA: TGTGCCAGCAGCCCAATACGGACTAGCGGGGGCTGGATTTACACAGATACGCAGTATTTT
J: TRBJ2-5; size: many; V: TRBV20-1; D: TRBD2; CDR3: CSARDRLAGIEETQYF; DNA: TGCAGTGCTAGAGATCGACTAGCGGGAATCGAAGAGACCCAGTACTTC
J: TRBJ2-7; size: many; V: TRBV28; D: TRBD1; CDR3: CASRKSGTGGYEQYF; DNA: TGTGCCAGCAGGAAATCCGGGACAGGGGGTTACGAGCAGTACTTC
J: TRBJ2-1; size: many; V: TRBV6-5; D: .; CDR3: CASSYSGGNFGDEQFF; DNA: TGTGCCAGCAGTTACTCTGGGGGGAACTTTGGCGATGAGCAGTTCTTC
J: TRBJ2-1; size: once; V: TRBV7-3; D: TRBD2; CDR3: CASSPTRGEYNEQFF; DNA: TGTGCCAGCAGCCCGACGCGGGGGGAATACAATGAGCAGTTCTTC
J: TRBJ1-6; size: .; V: TRBV9; D: .; CDR3: CASSVDGGRNSPLHF; DNA: TGTGCCAGCAGCGTAGATGGAGGGCGGAATTCACCCCTCCACTTT
J: TRBJ2-3; size: .; V: TRBV20-1; D: .; CDR3: CTSPGGPRGDTQYF; DNA: TGCACTTCCCCCGGTGGACCCAGGGGAGATACGCAGTATTTT
J: TRBJ2-1; size: few; V: TRBV2; D: TRBD2; CDR3: CASSRLAGGPASYNEQFF; DNA: TGTGCCAGCAGTAGACTAGCGGGGGGGCCTGCATCCTACAATGAGCAGTTCTTC
J: TRBJ2-6; size: many; V: TRBV9; D: .; CDR3: CASSVGGAGANVLTF; DNA: TGTGCCAGCAGCGTAGGAGGGGCGGGGGCCAACGTCCTGACTTTC
J: TRBJ2-7; size: many; V: TRBV9; D: .; CDR3: CASSRGAGGQTTLSYEQYF; DNA: TGTGCCAGCTCCAGGGGGGCGGGGGGCCAGACCACCCTTTCCTACGAGCAGTACTTC
J: TRBJ2-3; size: many; V: TRBV14; D: .; CDR3: CASSHTDTQYF; DNA: TGTGCCAGCAGTCACACAGATACGCAGTATTTT
J: TRBJ2-5; size: many; V: TRBV5-1; D: .; CDR3: CASSWGQTVNQETQYF; DNA: TGCGCCAGCAGCTGGGGACAAACAGTAAACCAAGAGACCCAGTACTTC